This T cell receptor beta chain was sequenced during a study of CD8+ T cells in alopecia areata (dated by TCRdb to 2016 to 2019). General notes on the study: The treated patients, all with moderate-to-severe alopecia areata, were enrolled in an open-label pilot trial of oral tofacitinib given at 5 to 10 mg twice daily. Tofacitinib was given for 6 to 18 months, followed by 6 months of follow-up off drug to assess delayed response and recurrence. For the treated patients, the SALT score, which quantifies what percentage of scalp surface area is affected, served as the measure of disease severity. To study T cell clonal expansion in alopecia areata, the researchers applied high-throughput TCRbeta sequencing to both the C3H/HeJ mouse model and human patients. Human TCRbeta sequencing covered scalp tissue and sorted CD4+ and CD8+ peripheral blood T cells from patchy and totalis/universalis alopecia areata patients and healthy controls. Patients on tofacitinib were biopsied at baseline and after 4 and 24 weeks of treatment, and several of the patients also had a later scalp biopsy. Scalp clonality was compared across normal scalp (n=4), patchy alopecia areata scalp (n=8), and alopecia totalis/universalis scalp (n=8). The RNA source kit depended on sample type: the PAXgene miRNA kit for fixed scalp, the miRNeasy kit for PBMCs, and the RNeasy kit for mouse skin. TCRbeta CDR3 regions were amplified by immunoSEQ multiplex PCR using 35 Vbeta forward and 13 Jbeta reverse primers. Study-level results and caveats: Shared TCR sequences between patients were less evident than in mice, which may be partly attributable to HLA diversity in the patient population. Tofacitinib significantly decreased scalp clonality and the number of expanded CD8+ clones among the top 100 scalp clones. The treated cohort was small, with a single nonresponder, so links between baseline CD8+ expansion and response need larger studies. Unlike mouse skin, where gammadelta T cells dominate, normal human skin contains resident alphabeta T cells that get sequenced too, which complicates analysis of the scalp TCR repertoire. Many expanded lesional clones persisted in scalp and blood during tofacitinib treatment, which may partly explain relapse after stopping treatment. Higher clonality and more expanded CD8+ clones were observed in lesional scalp than in normal scalp, particularly in alopecia totalis/universalis, a finding suggestive of antigenic drive.

V was cut back by 1 base and J by 6 bases, leaving a gap of 9 bases between them. Inclusive of the bounding cysteine and phenylalanine, the CDR3 is 13 residues long. Only the CDR3 region is kept as DNA, spanning 39 bases read in frame from base 1. The germline V gene (reference sequence) gives CDR1 as SEHNR and CDR2 as FQNEAQ. Libraries came from the immunoSEQ multiplex PCR assay. To provide template for TCR sequencing, every sample had RNA extracted and reverse transcribed into cDNA. First-strand cDNA was synthesized with SuperScript III using a 2:1 mix of oligo-dT and random hexamers. A synthetic immune receptor repertoire was used to assess amplification bias, and residual bias was removed computationally. Processing in the source paper ran as follows. Raw reads were preprocessed to remove errors, and CDR3 was defined by IMGT conventions from the conserved cysteine to phenylalanine. Clonality was computed as 1 minus the Shannon entropy, with the entropy normalized by log2 of the number of productive unique TCRs. Whether scalp clones were CD4 or CD8 was inferred by matching scalp TCRbeta sequences against CD4 and CD8 repertoires sorted from blood. This immuneACCESS table, as held by TCRdb, lists in-frame sequences with V and J called but not all clones. Of the missing ones, under half trace to an unresolved V gene in checked studies; the others have no known cause. V, J and clone size derive from that table, while D and trimming were established from the DNA sequence. The sample table shows just under 65,000 clones, and about 45% are seen once. Roughly 22% of the sample comes from the top ten.

This clone has a handful of counts. Its binding antigen is unknown. Base-call qualities are not available, and no considerably larger clone is one nucleotide away. The treatment or condition label, read with the paper, signifies: oral pan-JAK inhibitor, 5-10 mg twice daily. From alopecia areata patients, peripheral blood was collected along with lesional scalp punch biopsies. PBMCs were separated by density centrifugation and stained for CD3, CD4 and CD8, after which CD4+ and CD8+ T cells were sorted on a FACSAria. This receptor was taken from a human donor with alopecia areata. Sample: CD8+ T cells sorted from blood, taken around week 37, from a patient treated with tofacitinib. Recombination connected TRBV7-9 to TRBJ1-1; the D gene identity is not certain. At the DNA level, the sequence is TGTGCCAGCAGCTTAGGTTCCAGGCCTGAAGCTTTCTTT. Its product reads: CASSLGSRPEAFF. The full variable domain, completed from the reference TRBV7-9 and TRBJ1-1 proteins outside the CDR3, reads DTGVSQNPRHKITKRGQNVTFRCDPISEHNRLYWYRQTLGQGPEFLTYFQNEAQLEKSRLLSDRFSAERPKGSFSTLEIQRTEQGDSAMYLCASSLGSRPEAFFGQGTRLTVV.